These 18 T cell receptor beta chains were sequenced from one sample in a study of long-term antiretroviral therapy in people with HIV. Sequencing relied on immunoSEQ assay v3.0, run at survey level. TCRdb's table, derived via immunoSEQ multiplex PCR, lists solely in-frame clones and lacks some. The repertoire holds some 35,000 clones, with 94% as singletons. Sequenced here: unsorted PBMCs, sampled 4.1 years after starting antiretroviral therapy. The receptors here all came from a woman aged 45-60 years with HIV.

The chain links TRBV5-1 to TRBJ2-6, with D uncertain. From germline, CDR1 is SGHRS and CDR2 YFSETQ. The ends were cut back, 0 bases at V and 0 bases at J, with 7 bases in the middle. This CDR3 has 16 residues. CDR3 DNA: TGCGCCAGCAGCTTGGCTGGAGCCTCTGGGGCCAACGTCCTGACTTTC. It encodes CASSLAGASGANVLTF.

The CDR3 DNA is TGTGCCAGTAGTCGGCGGACAGGGGGCATGTTGCGTGAAAAACTGTTTTTT. Protein product: CASSRRTGGMLREKLFF. J is TRBJ1-4 and V is TRBV19, with 11 bases aligning to TRBD1. The CDR3 is 17 amino acids. The J segment lost 7 bases and the V segment lost 5 bases, leaving 12 bases of the junction unmatched. Germline V gene lookup returns CDR1 LNHDA and CDR2 SQIVND (reference sequence).

A single count supports this clone. This chain connects TRBV11-2 to TRBJ2-2, with D unclear. CDR3 length: 12 residues. The ends were cut back, 7 bases at V and 6 bases at J, with 9 bases in the middle. Germline V gene data show CDR1 as SGHAT and CDR2 as FQNNGV. Here the CDR3 DNA reads TGTGCCAGCACCCAAGCCCCCGGGGAGCTGTTTTTT. Its protein is CASTQAPGELFF.

The rearrangement links TRBV18 to TRBJ2-6; D unresolved. Deletions cut 2 bases from V and 0 bases from J, with 8 bases between. The CDR3 runs to 16 residues. Germline assignment: CDR1 KGHSH and CDR2 LQKENI. The CDR3 is CASSPTGNSGANVLTF. The CDR3 region has the DNA TGTGCCAGCTCACCAACGGGCAACTCTGGGGCCAACGTCCTGACTTTC. The entire variable domain, with the rest obtained from reference TRBV18 and TRBJ2-6, is as follows: NAGVMQNPRHLVRRRGQEARLRCSPMKGHSHVYWYRQLPEEGLKFMVYLQKENIIDESGMPKERFSAEFPKEGPSILRIQQVVRGDSAAYFCASSPTGNSGANVLTFGAGSRLTVL.

The CDR3 protein is CASSDSIGGRTEAFF. CDR3 nucleotide sequence: TGTGCCAGCAGTGACTCGATTGGGGGGCGCACTGAAGCTTTCTTT. The genes are TRBV6-4 and TRBJ1-1, with D possibly being TRBD1 (6 bases). The CDR3 covers 15 residues. The germline gives CDR1 MRHNA, CDR2 SNTAGT. The V gene lost 0 bases and the J gene lost 4 bases, with 12 bases spanning the gap.

The gene calls are TRBV7-2 and TRBJ2-3; tentatively, D is TRBD1 or TRBD2 (5 bases each). The length of the CDR3 is 15 residues. Trimming left V 5 bases short and J 6 bases short, with 18 bases between. Per the germline V gene, CDR1 is SGHTA and CDR2 is FQGNSA. The CDR3 sequence is CASSRDPTWQDTQYF. As DNA, the CDR3 is TGTGCCAGCAGCCGGGACCCCACCTGGCAGGATACGCAGTATTTT.

The rearrangement links TRBV11-3 to TRBJ2-7; D perhaps matches TRBD1 (6 bases). Germline CDR1 SGHNT, CDR2 YENEEA. V shed 5 bases and J shed 5 bases, with 16 bases lying between them. The CDR3 extends over 14 amino acids. For the CDR3, the DNA is TGTGCCAGCAGCCCTTCGAGGGGGTTCGACGAGCAGTACTTC. This translates into CASSPSRGFDEQYF. Looking up the rest from reference TRBV11-3 and TRBJ2-7 gives the full variable domain: EAGVVQSPRYKIIEKKQPVAFWCNPISGHNTLYWYLQNLGQGPELLIRYENEEAVDDSQLPKDRFSAERLKGVDSTLKIQPAELGDSAVYLCASSPSRGFDEQYFGPGTRLTVT.

This clone has just one count. The genes are TRBV11-3 and TRBJ2-3; D ambiguous. This CDR3 has 18 amino acids. Germline CDR1 SGHNT, CDR2 YENEEA. V gave up 3 bases and J gave up 0 bases, with 19 bases separating them. The CDR3 sequence is CASSFEAYIADSTDTQYF. DNA for the CDR3: TGTGCCAGCAGCTTTGAAGCTTATATAGCCGATAGCACAGATACGCAGTATTTT.

The rearrangement uses TRBV6-6 and TRBJ2-5; TRBD2 agrees at 9 bases. CDR1 is MNHNY, CDR2 SVGAGI, per germline (reference sequence). CDR3 length equals 16 residues. V lost 6 bases, J lost 5 bases, and 13 bases stayed unmatched. In nucleotides, the CDR3 is TGTGCCAGCAGGACTTCAGCTCTGGCGGGGGGGGAGACCCAGTACTTC. It is translated as CASRTSALAGGETQYF.

This chain's CDR3 is CASSPGDGYTF. Here the CDR3 DNA reads TGTGCCAGCTCACCGGGGGATGGCTACACCTTC. The V gene is TRBV18, the J gene TRBJ1-2, with a tentative D call TRBD1 (5 bases). CDR1 is KGHSH and CDR2 is LQKENI in the germline V gene. V was trimmed by 3 bases and J by 6 bases, leaving 5 bases between them. The CDR3 consists of 11 residues.

The gene calls are TRBV20-1 and TRBJ1-1; the D gene is possibly TRBD1 (6 bases). CDR1 is DFQATT, CDR2 SNEGSKA, per germline (reference sequence). The CDR3 covers 10 residues. Deletions cut 6 bases from V and 5 bases from J, with 7 bases between. In DNA form, the CDR3 reads TGCAGTGCAGGGGGAACTGAAGCTTTCTTT. Translation: CSAGGTEAFF.

The CDR3 sequence: CASSWTGGTEAFF. The CDR3 DNA is TGTGCCAGCAGCTGGACAGGGGGCACTGAAGCTTTCTTT. The chain has TRBV5-4 and TRBJ1-1, with 10 bases that match TRBD1. The germline V gene has CDR1 SGHNT and CDR2 YYREEE (reference sequence). This CDR3 is built from 13 residues. With 3 bases clipped from V and 4 bases from J, the junction kept 0 bases outside the gene matches.

This chain connects TRBV10-2 to TRBJ2-7; 8 bases map to TRBD2. Per the germline V gene, CDR1 is WSHSY and CDR2 is SAAADI. Germline trimming cut 4 bases from V and 0 bases from J; bases unmatched to any gene: 5. The CDR3 consists of 15 residues. The CDR3 is CASSGTLADSYEQYF. In DNA, the CDR3 is TGCGCCAGCAGTGGTACACTAGCGGACTCCTACGAGCAGTACTTC.

The CDR3 is CATSRGGLLSGRGPYEQYF. DNA for the CDR3: TGTGCCACCAGCAGAGGTGGTCTTCTTAGCGGGCGGGGTCCCTACGAGCAGTACTTC. The chain employs TRBV15 and TRBJ2-7, with 7 bases lining up with TRBD2. V trimming: 1 base; J trimming: 2 bases; junction bases outside the gene matches: 17. CDR1 is LNHNV and CDR2 is YYDKDF in the germline V gene (reference sequence). The length of the CDR3 is 19 residues.

The chain carries TRBV7-2 and TRBJ2-5; D gene ambiguous. V was trimmed by 4 bases and J by 2 bases, leaving 14 bases between them. This CDR3 region has 15 residues. Germline lookup yields CDR1 SGHTA and CDR2 FQGNSA. CDR3 DNA: TGTGCCAGCAGCTCTCGGAGACGTTTACAAGAGACCCAGTACTTC. This encodes CASSSRRRLQETQYF.

This sequence joins TRBV7-8 and TRBJ2-3, with a possible D match to TRBD2 (6 bases). V gave up 4 bases and J gave up 3 bases, with 11 bases separating them. The germline gives CDR1 SGHVS, CDR2 FQNEAQ. The CDR3 length is 14 residues. CDR3: CASSYAGKTDTQYF. The CDR3 DNA follows: TGTGCCAGCAGCTATGCGGGGAAAACAGATACGCAGTATTTT.

This clone was counted once. The V call is TRBV7-9, the J call TRBJ2-1; D uncertain. Per the germline V gene, CDR1 is SEHNR and CDR2 is FQNEAQ (reference sequence). This CDR3 spans 12 amino acids. Trimming removed 5 bases from V and 3 bases from J, with 5 bases in between. This CDR3 is CASSTDYNEQFF. CDR3 DNA sequence: TGTGCCAGCAGCACGGACTACAATGAGCAGTTCTTC.

This sequence joins TRBV30 and TRBJ1-1; TRBD1 agrees at 7 bases. The CDR3 is 13 residues long. The germline CDR1 and CDR2 sequences are GTSNPN and SVGIG (reference sequence). V was clipped by 2 bases and J by 5 bases; unmatched bases: 5. The CDR3 here is CAWSLPGGTEAFF. CDR3 coding DNA: TGTGCCTGGAGTCTCCCAGGGGGTACTGAAGCTTTCTTT.